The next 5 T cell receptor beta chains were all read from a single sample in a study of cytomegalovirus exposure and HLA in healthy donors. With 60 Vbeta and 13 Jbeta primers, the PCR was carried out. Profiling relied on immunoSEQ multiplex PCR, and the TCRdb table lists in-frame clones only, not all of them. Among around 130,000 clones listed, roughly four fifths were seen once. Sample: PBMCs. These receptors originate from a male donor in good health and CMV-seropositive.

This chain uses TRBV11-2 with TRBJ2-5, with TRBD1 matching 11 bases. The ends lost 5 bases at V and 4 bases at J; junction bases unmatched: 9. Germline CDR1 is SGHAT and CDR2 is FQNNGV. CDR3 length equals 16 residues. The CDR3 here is CASSIGQGAFPETQYF. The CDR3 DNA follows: TGTGCCAGCAGCATTGGACAGGGGGCTTTTCCAGAGACCCAGTACTTC.

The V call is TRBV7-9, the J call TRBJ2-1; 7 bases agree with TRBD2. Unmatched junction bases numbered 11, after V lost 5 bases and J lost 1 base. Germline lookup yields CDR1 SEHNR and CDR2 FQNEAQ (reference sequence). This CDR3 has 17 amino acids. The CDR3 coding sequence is TGTGCCAGCAGCCCCGGGGGAGGGTCCAGATCCTACAATGAGCAGTTCTTC. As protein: CASSPGGGSRSYNEQFF.

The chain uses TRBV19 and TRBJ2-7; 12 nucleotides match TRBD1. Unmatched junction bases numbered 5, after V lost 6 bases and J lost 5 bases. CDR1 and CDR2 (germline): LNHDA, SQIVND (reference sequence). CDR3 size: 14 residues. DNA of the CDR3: TGTGCCAGTAGCCAGGGACAGGGGGCCGACGAGCAGTACTTC. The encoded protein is CASSQGQGADEQYF.

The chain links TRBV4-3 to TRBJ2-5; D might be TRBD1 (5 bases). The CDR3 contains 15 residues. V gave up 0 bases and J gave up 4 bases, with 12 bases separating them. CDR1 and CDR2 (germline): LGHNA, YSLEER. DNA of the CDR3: TGCGCCAGCAGCCAAGATCTGAGCAGGGTAGAGACCCAGTACTTC. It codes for CASSQDLSRVETQYF.

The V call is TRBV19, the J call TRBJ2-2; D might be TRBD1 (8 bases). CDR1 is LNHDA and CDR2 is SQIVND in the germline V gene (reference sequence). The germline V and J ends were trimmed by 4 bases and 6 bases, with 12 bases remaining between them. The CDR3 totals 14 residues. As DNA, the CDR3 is TGTGCCAGTAGTACCACAGGGGGGGCCGGGGAGCTGTTTTTT. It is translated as CASSTTGGAGELFF.